The clone carrying this T cell receptor beta chain was seen ten or more times. Its target is unknown. The record originates from a study of T cells after yellow fever vaccination. Study-wide background: Where fractions had low cell numbers, libraries were prepared from them with the SMART-Seq v4 Ultra Low Input RNA kit. Study-level points and caveats: The secondary response was weaker but peaked faster, day 5 versus 15. Clones from primary vaccination mostly reappeared after the booster (less than 98% CD4, approximately 91% CD8).

The germline V and J ends were trimmed by 2 bases and 3 bases, with 9 bases remaining between them. This CDR3 spans 14 amino acids. Germline V lookup: CDR1 SEHNR, CDR2 FQNEAQ (reference sequence). UMIs were added to TCR cDNA along with a universal primer site when it was made by 5'RACE template switching. In TCRdb, the 5' RACE reads were re-called with MiXCR into one record per CDR3 protein. The sample has 170,000 or so distinct CDR3 sequences, 6.2% seen once. The source is a young man who received the YFV17D yellow fever vaccine. The chain employs TRBV7-9 and TRBJ2-3; the D gene is possibly TRBD2 (5 bases). Sequences were derived from CD4+ T cells sorted from PBMCs, sampled on the day of the first yellow fever vaccination. The CDR3 region has the DNA TGTGCCAGCAGCTTACCGCGGGTAACAGATACGCAGTATTTT. Translating gives CASSLPRVTDTQYF.